The 11 T cell receptor beta chains in this list originate from one sample, sequenced in a study of Ad26.COV2.S vaccination and SARS-CoV-2 variants. TCRdb's table, derived via immunoSEQ multiplex PCR, lists solely in-frame clones and lacks some. The sample yields roughly 350,000 clones, about 87% seen once. The treatment: roughly 20 received Ad26.COV2.S at low or high dose, single or two shots; 5 received placebo; per-sample allocation not given. On day 63 after the first injection, vaccine and placebo recipients gave samples. The material was peripheral blood, obtained in a trial of Ad26.COV2.S vaccine versus placebo. The receptors were gathered from a person between 18 and 65 years old who received the Ad26.COV2.S COVID-19 vaccine or a placebo.

The chain combines TRBV10-3 with TRBJ1-2; D gene uncertain. V dropped 7 bases and J dropped 4 bases, with 7 bases sitting between them. This CDR3 contains 11 residues. Looked up from germline, CDR1 is ENHRY and CDR2 is SYGVKD. Here the CDR3 reads CAIMKGYGYTF. The CDR3, as DNA: TGTGCCATCATGAAAGGCTATGGCTACACCTTC.

This chain connects TRBV7-9 to TRBJ2-1, with 9 nucleotides matching TRBD1. This CDR3 spans 15 amino acids. V dropped 3 bases and J dropped 8; count of bases not matched to a gene: 8. CDR1 SEHNR and CDR2 FQNEAQ come from the germline V gene (reference sequence). This CDR3 reads CASSLRDRENHEQFF. The CDR3 DNA reads TGTGCCAGCAGCTTGCGGGACAGGGAGAACCATGAGCAGTTCTTC.

The chain recombines TRBV7-3 with TRBJ1-5; D not certain. Germline V gene sequence: CDR1 SGHTA, CDR2 FQGTGA. The V end was cut by 1 base, the J end by 6 bases, with 7 bases between. The CDR3 runs to 13 residues. This CDR3 is CASSLNRGQPQHF. The CDR3 DNA sequence: TGTGCCAGCAGCTTAAACCGGGGTCAGCCCCAGCATTTT.

This chain connects TRBV28 to TRBJ2-7; 9 nucleotides line up with TRBD2. CDR3 size: 16 residues. Germline V CDR1 and CDR2: MDHEN, SYDVKM. The junction had 13 bases not matched to a gene; V was cut back by 7 bases and J by 3 bases. CDR3 sequence reads: CASTTPGIAGDYEQYF. The CDR3 DNA is TGTGCCAGCACCACCCCCGGTATAGCGGGAGACTACGAGCAGTACTTC.

V gene TRBV28 combines with J gene TRBJ2-2; 12 nucleotides agree with TRBD2. The CDR3 has 16 residues. Losses at the gene ends were 3 bases for V and 5 bases for J; bases not matched to a gene: 4. CDR1 is MDHEN and CDR2 is SYDVKM in the germline V gene. The CDR3 region is CASSFRGTSGTGELFF. DNA of the CDR3: TGTGCCAGCAGTTTCCGAGGGACTAGCGGGACCGGGGAGCTGTTTTTT.

The gene calls are TRBV11-3 and TRBJ1-1; D unclear. The CDR3 sequence is 13 residues long. V lost 6 bases and J 4 bases, leaving 12 bases between the germline ends. In germline, CDR1 is SGHNT, CDR2 YENEEA. The CDR3 protein is CASRLDGRTEAFF. The CDR3 nucleotides are TGTGCCAGCAGATTGGATGGACGCACTGAAGCTTTCTTT. Full variable domain (remainder filled in from reference TRBV11-3 and TRBJ1-1): EAGVVQSPRYKIIEKKQPVAFWCNPISGHNTLYWYLQNLGQGPELLIRYENEEAVDDSQLPKDRFSAERLKGVDSTLKIQPAELGDSAVYLCASRLDGRTEAFFGQGTRLTVV.

This clone is a singleton in its sample. The chain couples TRBV28 to TRBJ2-1; a possible D gene is TRBD1 (6 bases). Trimming took 5 bases from V and 3 from J, leaving 11 bases between them. Germline assignment: CDR1 MDHEN and CDR2 SYDVKM. This CDR3 is 14 amino acids long. CDR3 in amino acids: CASSRRGNYNEQFF. The CDR3 region has the DNA TGTGCCAGCAGTAGAAGGGGGAACTACAATGAGCAGTTCTTC. The complete variable domain, with remaining parts taken from reference TRBV28 and TRBJ2-1, reads DVKVTQSSRYLVKRTGEKVFLECVQDMDHENMFWYRQDPGLGLRLIYFSYDVKMKEKGDIPEGYSVSREKKERFSLILESASTNQTSMYLCASSRRGNYNEQFFGPGTRLTVL.

The gene calls are TRBV7-2 and TRBJ2-3; D not resolved. V shed 2 bases and J shed 3 bases, with 6 bases lying between them. There are 13 residues in the CDR3. The germline CDR1 and CDR2 sequences are SGHTA and FQGNSA. Here the CDR3 DNA reads TGTGCCAGCAGCTTAAGGAGAACAGATACGCAGTATTTT. Translating it yields CASSLRRTDTQYF. Variable domain in full (rest from reference TRBV7-2 and TRBJ2-3): GAGVSQSPSNKVTEKGKDVELRCDPISGHTALYWYRQSLGQGLEFLIYFQGNSAPDKSGLPSDRFSAERTGGSVSTLTIQRTQQEDSAVYLCASSLRRTDTQYFGPGTRLTVL.

The rearrangement links TRBV7-9 to TRBJ1-2; tentatively, D is TRBD1 (6 bases). The CDR3 has 13 residues. Germline V CDR1 and CDR2: SEHNR, FQNEAQ (reference sequence). V shed 0 bases and J shed 5 bases, with 7 bases lying between them. CDR3: CASSLAGTYGYTF. CDR3 DNA sequence: TGTGCCAGCAGCTTAGCCGGGACATATGGCTACACCTTC.

The genes are TRBV5-1 and TRBJ2-3; D call uncertain. Germline CDR1 reads SGHRS; CDR2 reads YFSETQ. This CDR3 is 14 amino acids long. Trimming left V 6 bases short and J 8 bases short, with 19 bases between. As DNA, the CDR3 is TGCGCCAGCAACCCTGACCCGGCTAAAGGTACGCAGTATTTT. Protein: CASNPDPAKGTQYF.

This rearrangement joins TRBV19 to TRBJ1-5, with D unclear. Trimming removed 3 bases from V and 1 base from J, with 7 bases in between. The germline CDR1 and CDR2 sequences are LNHDA and SQIVND (reference sequence). The CDR3 is 14 amino acids. The CDR3: CASSISQSNQPQHF. CDR3 bases: TGTGCCAGTAGTATTAGCCAGAGCAATCAGCCCCAGCATTTT.